This T cell receptor (beta chain) originates from a study of shared clonotypes between healthy human individuals. Comments on this clone: Its matching antigen is unknown.

Replicate sorted-subset PCRs were loaded with roughly 190 ng DNA, roughly 33,000 T cell genomes. TCRdb's table, derived via immunoSEQ multiplex PCR, lists solely in-frame clones and lacks some. Seen here are some 2,000,000 clones, over 85% observed once, and the top ten hold roughly 0.13%. Study-level points and caveats: It was anticipated that sequencing depth would influence how many clonotypes donors shared.

Germline CDR1 reads SGHTA; CDR2 reads FQGNSA. V was pared by 1 base and J by 3 bases, with 10 bases between. This CDR3 has 14 amino acids. Splitting the CD4+ cells yielded a CD45RA+ naive subset and a CD45RA-negative memory subset. The source is a man between 18 and 29 years old in good health. Sequenced input: naive CD4+ T cells sorted from blood. Subset reported: CD45RA+ positively selected. The rearrangement joins TRBV7-2 to TRBJ2-7; D gene ambiguous. The CDR3 DNA follows: TGTGCCAGCAGCTTAGGCCCCTCCTACTACGAGCAGTACTTC. Residues: CASSLGPSYYEQYF. The full variable domain, with the rest looked up from reference TRBV7-2 and TRBJ2-7, is GAGVSQSPSNKVTEKGKDVELRCDPISGHTALYWYRQSLGQGLEFLIYFQGNSAPDKSGLPSDRFSAERTGGSVSTLTIQRTQQEDSAVYLCASSLGPSYYEQYFGPGTRLTVT.